This TCR beta chain was captured in a study of blood T cells in healthy people across ages. Germline V CDR1 and CDR2: ENHRY, SYGVKD. Trimming pared 3 bases from V and 1 base from J, leaving 7 bases between. The CDR3 contains 13 residues. The second PCR ran 7 to 11 cycles with a sample-barcoded 5' primer and J-beta primers. TCRdb recomputed calls from the 5' RACE reads with MiXCR, one row per CDR3 protein. The table lists about 730,000 distinct CDR3 sequences, approximately 39% of them singletons. The material sequenced was blood. This receptor was identified in a woman aged 55-75 years in good health. The chain uses TRBV10-3 and TRBJ2-7; D remains unclear. For the CDR3, the DNA is TGTGCCATCAGTGATGAAGAGTCCTACGAGCAGTACTTC. Amino acid sequence: CAISDEESYEQYF.